What follows are 10 T cell receptor beta chains derived from one specimen sequenced in a study of T cells in Graves' hyperthyroidism and ophthalmopathy. TCR beta CDR3 sequences were amplified from RNA transcripts. A set of HTBI primers served as the primers for a first-round RT-PCR of the TCR CDR3. TCRdb re-called the multiplex PCR reads with MiXCR, one entry per CDR3 protein. The data contain approximately 610,000 distinct CDR3 sequences, around 17% of them singletons. Sequenced input: blood. The receptors come from a woman aged 18 to 35 with Graves' hyperthyroidism.

This clonotype was detected many times. The V call is TRBV11-2, the J call TRBJ2-5; 8 positions agree with TRBD2. V lost 5 bases and J lost 5; bases outside the gene matches: 10. The CDR3 covers 15 residues. Germline V gives CDR1 SGHAT, CDR2 FQNNGV. The chain's CDR3 is CASSPRRGGDETQYF. The CDR3 region has the DNA TGTGCCAGCAGCCCGCGCCGGGGGGGCGATGAGACCCAGTACTTC.

In its sample, this clonotype was seen many times. This sequence joins TRBV11-2 and TRBJ2-7; D call uncertain. Germline V CDR1 and CDR2: SGHAT, FQNNGV. Trimming removed 2 bases from V and 4 bases from J, with 21 bases in between. This CDR3 has 17 residues. The CDR3, as DNA: TGTGCCAGCAGCTTAAATCGGTTTGGCAGCAGCAGGTACGAGCAGTACTTC. It yields the protein CASSLNRFGSSRYEQYF.

This clonotype was recorded at least ten times. The V and J genes are TRBV28 and TRBJ2-1, with 7 bases fitting TRBD1. V was clipped by 6 bases and J by 4 bases; unmatched bases: 9. There are 15 residues in the CDR3. Germline-derived CDR1 and CDR2 are MDHEN and SYDVKM. CDR3 DNA sequence: TGTGCCAGCAGCCCAGGACAGGTGGATTACAATGAGCAGTTCTTC. Its translation: CASSPGQVDYNEQFF.

CDR3 in DNA: TGTGCCAGCAAGAAGGACAGGGGGGCGTACGAGCAGTACTTC. This codes for CASKKDRGAYEQYF. The rearrangement uses TRBV6-1 and TRBJ2-7; 10 bases are a match to TRBD1. V dropped 7 bases and J dropped 4; count of bases not matched to a gene: 7. Germline V CDR1 and CDR2: MNHNS, SASEGT. The CDR3 length is 14 residues.

This clonotype was seen at least ten times. V usage is TRBV6-1 and J usage is TRBJ1-2; D perhaps matches TRBD1 (6 bases). CDR1 and CDR2 (germline): MNHNS, SASEGT. The CDR3 consists of 17 residues. V shed 4 bases and J shed 1 base, with 19 bases lying between them. Here the CDR3 reads CASSAGTGSWGNYGYTF. Written as DNA, the CDR3 is TGTGCCAGCAGTGCCGGAACAGGGAGTTGGGGTAACTATGGCTACACCTTC.

V gene TRBV3-1 combines with J gene TRBJ2-5; 11 bases are a match to TRBD2. V gave up 3 bases and J gave up 5 bases; unmatched junction bases: 11. The CDR3 has 17 amino acids. Per germline, CDR1 LGHDT and CDR2 YNNKEL (reference sequence). The CDR3 region is CASSHLISGGAGETQYF. DNA of the CDR3: TGTGCCAGCAGCCACCTGATTAGCGGGGGGGCAGGGGAGACCCAGTACTTC.

This clonotype has a handful of counts. V is TRBV28 and J is TRBJ2-1; maybe TRBD1 (5 bases). In germline, CDR1 is MDHEN, CDR2 SYDVKM. This CDR3 comprises 15 residues. Trimming removed 8 bases at V and 8 bases at J, with 22 bases between. CDR3 DNA sequence: TGTGCCAGCGACCCGCGTCCCACCCTAGGGGATGAGCAGTTCTTC. Protein: CASDPRPTLGDEQFF.

This clonotype was seen only a few times. CDR3 loop: CASSYASLYDGYTF. CDR3 nucleotide sequence: TGTGCCAGCAGTTACGCATCCCTTTACGATGGCTACACCTTC. The chain couples TRBV6-5 to TRBJ1-2; D unclear. This CDR3 comprises 14 residues. V dropped 2 bases and J dropped 6 bases, with 13 bases sitting between them. From germline, CDR1 is MNHEY and CDR2 SVGAGI.

The chain couples TRBV18 to TRBJ2-3; 14 nucleotides match TRBD2. With 3 bases clipped from V and 5 bases from J, the junction kept 7 bases outside the gene matches. Looked up from germline, CDR1 is KGHSH and CDR2 is LQKENI. The CDR3 is made up of 17 amino acids. CDR3 nucleotide sequence: TGTGCCAGCTCACCTCCGGGACTAGCGGGAGTTTTAGATACGCAGTATTTT. Amino acid sequence: CASSPPGLAGVLDTQYF.

This sequence joins TRBV29-1 and TRBJ2-1; D gene unclear. The CDR3 extends over 13 amino acids. Germline CDR1 is SQVTM and CDR2 is ANQGSEA. V was trimmed by 4 bases and J by 0 bases, leaving 7 bases between them. The CDR3 DNA sequence: TGCAGCGTTGGACTGAGCTCCTACAATGAGCAGTTCTTC. Amino acids: CSVGLSSYNEQFF.